This T cell receptor (beta chain) appears in the sequencing data of a study of T cells in Graves' hyperthyroidism and ophthalmopathy. Template material for amplifying TCR beta CDR3 regions consisted of RNA transcripts. HTBI primers were the set used in a first-round RT-PCR of the TCR CDR3. Each CDR3 protein is one row after TCRdb ran MiXCR on the multiplex PCR reads. The sample holds approximately 380,000 distinct CDR3 sequences, 15% to 20% seen once. The length of the CDR3 is 16 residues. CDR1 is SGHRS, CDR2 YFSETQ, per germline. V lost 0 bases, J lost 5 bases, and 18 bases lay in between. The table lists this clonotype with many counts.

The sequenced sample was blood. The chain has TRBV5-1 and TRBJ2-7, with D unresolved. This TCR came from a woman aged 18 to 35 with Graves' hyperthyroidism. The CDR3 reads CASSLVPYGVSDEQYF. CDR3 DNA sequence: TGCGCCAGCAGCTTGGTTCCTTACGGAGTGTCTGACGAGCAGTACTTC.